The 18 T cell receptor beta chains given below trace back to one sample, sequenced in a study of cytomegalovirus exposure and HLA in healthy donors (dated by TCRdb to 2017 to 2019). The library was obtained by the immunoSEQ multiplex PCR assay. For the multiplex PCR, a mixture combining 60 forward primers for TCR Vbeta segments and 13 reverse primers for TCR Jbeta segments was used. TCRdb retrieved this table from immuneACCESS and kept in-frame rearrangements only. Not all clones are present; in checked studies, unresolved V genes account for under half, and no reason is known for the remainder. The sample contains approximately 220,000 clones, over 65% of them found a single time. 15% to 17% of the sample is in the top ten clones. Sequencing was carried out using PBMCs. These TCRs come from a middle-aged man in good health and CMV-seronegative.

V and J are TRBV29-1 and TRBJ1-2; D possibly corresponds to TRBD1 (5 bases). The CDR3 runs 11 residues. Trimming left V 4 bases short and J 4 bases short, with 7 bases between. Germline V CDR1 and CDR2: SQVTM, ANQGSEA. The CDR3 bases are TGCAGCGTTGGACAGACCTATGGCTACACCTTC. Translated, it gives CSVGQTYGYTF.

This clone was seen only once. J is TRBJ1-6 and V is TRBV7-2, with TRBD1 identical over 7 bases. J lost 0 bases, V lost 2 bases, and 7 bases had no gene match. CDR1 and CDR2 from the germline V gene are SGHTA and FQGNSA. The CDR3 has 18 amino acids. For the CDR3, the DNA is TGTGCCAGCAGCTTACTCGGGACAGCTAGCTCCTATAATTCACCCCTCCACTTT. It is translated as CASSLLGTASSYNSPLHF. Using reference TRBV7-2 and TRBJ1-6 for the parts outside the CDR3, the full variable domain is GAGVSQSPSNKVTEKGKDVELRCDPISGHTALYWYRQSLGQGLEFLIYFQGNSAPDKSGLPSDRFSAERTGGSVSTLTIQRTQQEDSAVYLCASSLLGTASSYNSPLHFGNGTRLTVT.

CDR3 bases: TGTGCCAGCAGTACCCAACAGGGTAACACTGAAGCTTTCTTT. Translated, it gives CASSTQQGNTEAFF. The V and J genes are TRBV6-5 and TRBJ1-1; a possible D gene is TRBD1 (6 bases). The CDR3 runs to 14 residues. Trimming took 5 bases from V and 2 from J, leaving 12 bases between them. From germline, CDR1 is MNHEY and CDR2 SVGAGI.

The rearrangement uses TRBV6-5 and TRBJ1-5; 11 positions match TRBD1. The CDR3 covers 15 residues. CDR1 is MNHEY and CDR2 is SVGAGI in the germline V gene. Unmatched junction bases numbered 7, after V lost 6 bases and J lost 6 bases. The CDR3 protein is CASSSGQGGRQPQHF. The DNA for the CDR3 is TGTGCCAGCAGCTCGGGACAGGGGGGACGTCAGCCCCAGCATTTT.

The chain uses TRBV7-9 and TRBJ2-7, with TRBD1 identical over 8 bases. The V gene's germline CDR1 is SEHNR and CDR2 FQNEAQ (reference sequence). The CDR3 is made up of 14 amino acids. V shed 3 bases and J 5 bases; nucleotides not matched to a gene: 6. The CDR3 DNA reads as TGTGCCAGCAGCTTTGACAGGGGTGGCGACGAGCAGTACTTC. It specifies CASSFDRGGDEQYF. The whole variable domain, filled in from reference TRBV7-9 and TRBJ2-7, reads DTGVSQNPRHKITKRGQNVTFRCDPISEHNRLYWYRQTLGQGPEFLTYFQNEAQLEKSRLLSDRFSAERPKGSFSTLEIQRTEQGDSAMYLCASSFDRGGDEQYFGPGTRLTVT.

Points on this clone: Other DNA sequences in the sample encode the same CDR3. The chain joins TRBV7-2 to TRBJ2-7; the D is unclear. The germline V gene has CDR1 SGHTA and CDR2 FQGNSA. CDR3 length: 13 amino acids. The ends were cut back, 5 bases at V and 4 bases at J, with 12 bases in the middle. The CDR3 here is CASSPPSGYEQYF. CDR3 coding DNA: TGTGCCAGCAGCCCGCCCTCGGGTTACGAGCAGTACTTC. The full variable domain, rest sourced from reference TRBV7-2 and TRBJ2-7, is GAGVSQSPSNKVTEKGKDVELRCDPISGHTALYWYRQSLGQGLEFLIYFQGNSAPDKSGLPSDRFSAERTGGSVSTLTIQRTQQEDSAVYLCASSPPSGYEQYFGPGTRLTVT.

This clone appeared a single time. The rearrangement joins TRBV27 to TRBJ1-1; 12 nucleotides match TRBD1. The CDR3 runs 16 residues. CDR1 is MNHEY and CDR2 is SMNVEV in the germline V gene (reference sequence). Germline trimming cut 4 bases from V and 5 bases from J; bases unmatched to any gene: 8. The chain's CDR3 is CASSWGQGAENTEAFF. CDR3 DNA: TGTGCCAGCAGTTGGGGACAGGGGGCGGAGAATACTGAAGCTTTCTTT.

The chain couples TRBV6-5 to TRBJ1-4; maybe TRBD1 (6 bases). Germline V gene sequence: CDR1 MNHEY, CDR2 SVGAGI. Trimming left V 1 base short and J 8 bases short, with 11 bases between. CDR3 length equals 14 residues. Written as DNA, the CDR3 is TGTGCCAGCAGTTACTACAGGGAAGGCGAAAAACTGTTTTTT. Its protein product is CASSYYREGEKLFF.

The DNA of the CDR3 is TGTGCCAGCAGTGAAATGGGGGGGGAGCCCCAGCATTTT. This encodes CASSEMGGEPQHF. The gene calls are TRBV6-1 and TRBJ1-5, with D perhaps TRBD1 (5 bases). The germline gives CDR1 MNHNS, CDR2 SASEGT. CDR3 length: 13 amino acids. The V gene lost 2 bases and the J gene lost 8 bases, with 10 bases spanning the gap.

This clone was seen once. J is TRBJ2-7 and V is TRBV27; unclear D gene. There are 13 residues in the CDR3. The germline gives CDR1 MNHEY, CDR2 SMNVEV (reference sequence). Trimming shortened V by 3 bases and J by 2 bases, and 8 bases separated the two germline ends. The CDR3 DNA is TGTGCCAGCAGTTTGGCCTTTACCTACGAGCAGTACTTC. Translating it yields CASSLAFTYEQYF.

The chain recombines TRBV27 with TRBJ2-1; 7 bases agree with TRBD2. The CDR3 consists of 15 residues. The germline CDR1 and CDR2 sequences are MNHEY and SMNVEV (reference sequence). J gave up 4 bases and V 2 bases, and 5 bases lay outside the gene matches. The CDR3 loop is CASSLALAAYNEQFF. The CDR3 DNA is TGTGCCAGCAGTTTAGCGCTAGCGGCTTACAATGAGCAGTTCTTC.

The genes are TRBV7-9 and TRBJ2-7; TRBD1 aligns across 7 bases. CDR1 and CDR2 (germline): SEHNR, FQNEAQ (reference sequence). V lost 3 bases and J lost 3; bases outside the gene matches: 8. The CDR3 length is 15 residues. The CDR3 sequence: CASSFDRDPLYEQYF. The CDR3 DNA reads TGTGCCAGCAGCTTCGACAGGGATCCCCTCTACGAGCAGTACTTC.

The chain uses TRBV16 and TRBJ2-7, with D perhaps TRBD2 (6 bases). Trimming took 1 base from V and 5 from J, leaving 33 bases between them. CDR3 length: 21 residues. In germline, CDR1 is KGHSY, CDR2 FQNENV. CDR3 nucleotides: TGTGCCAGCAGCCAATGGCCCCCCAGCGCCAACTTCCTCACGGGGGAAGACGAGCAGTACTTC. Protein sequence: CASSQWPPSANFLTGEDEQYF.

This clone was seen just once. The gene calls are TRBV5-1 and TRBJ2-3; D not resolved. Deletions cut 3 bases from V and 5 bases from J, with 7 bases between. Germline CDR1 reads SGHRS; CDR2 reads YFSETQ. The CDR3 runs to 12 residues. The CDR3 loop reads CASSSSIDTQYF. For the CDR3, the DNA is TGCGCCAGCAGCTCTAGTATAGATACGCAGTATTTT.

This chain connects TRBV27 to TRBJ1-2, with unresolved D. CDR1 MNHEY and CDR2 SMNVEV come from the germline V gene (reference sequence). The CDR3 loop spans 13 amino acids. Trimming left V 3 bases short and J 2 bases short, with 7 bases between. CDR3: CASSLSQNYGYTF. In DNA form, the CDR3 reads TGTGCCAGCAGTTTGTCCCAAAACTATGGCTACACCTTC.

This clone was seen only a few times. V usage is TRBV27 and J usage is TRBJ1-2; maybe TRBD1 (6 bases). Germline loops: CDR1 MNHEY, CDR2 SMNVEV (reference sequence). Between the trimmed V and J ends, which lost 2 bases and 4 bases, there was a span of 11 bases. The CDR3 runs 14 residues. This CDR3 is CASSLAGTSYGYTF. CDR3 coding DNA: TGTGCCAGCAGTTTAGCCGGGACAAGCTATGGCTACACCTTC.

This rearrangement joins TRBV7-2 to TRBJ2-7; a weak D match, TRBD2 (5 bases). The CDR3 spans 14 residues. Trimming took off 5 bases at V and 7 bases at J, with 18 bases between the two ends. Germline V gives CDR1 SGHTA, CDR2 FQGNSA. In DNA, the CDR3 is TGTGCCAGCAGCCCCGGGCGAATAACGGGGGAGCAGTACTTC. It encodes CASSPGRITGEQYF.

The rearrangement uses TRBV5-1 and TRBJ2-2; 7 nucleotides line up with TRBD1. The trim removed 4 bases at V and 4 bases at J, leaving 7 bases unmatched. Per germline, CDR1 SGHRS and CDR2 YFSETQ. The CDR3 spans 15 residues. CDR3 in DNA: TGCGCCAGCAGCGACAGGGCAGCCCCCACCGGGGAGCTGTTTTTT. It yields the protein CASSDRAAPTGELFF.